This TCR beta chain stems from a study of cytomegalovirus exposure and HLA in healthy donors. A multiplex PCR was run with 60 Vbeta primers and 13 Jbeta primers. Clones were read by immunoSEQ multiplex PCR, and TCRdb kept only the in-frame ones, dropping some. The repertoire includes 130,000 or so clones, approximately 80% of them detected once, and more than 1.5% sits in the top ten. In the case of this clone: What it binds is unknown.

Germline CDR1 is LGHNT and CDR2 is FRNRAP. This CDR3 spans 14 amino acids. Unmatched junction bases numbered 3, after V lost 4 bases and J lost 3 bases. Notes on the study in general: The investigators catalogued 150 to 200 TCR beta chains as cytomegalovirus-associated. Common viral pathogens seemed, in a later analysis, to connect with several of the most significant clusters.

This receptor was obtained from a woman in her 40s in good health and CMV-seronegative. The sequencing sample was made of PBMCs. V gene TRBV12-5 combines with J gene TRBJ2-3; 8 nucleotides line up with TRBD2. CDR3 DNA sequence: TGTGCTAGTGGTTCAGGACTAGCAACAGATACGCAGTATTTT. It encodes CASGSGLATDTQYF.